This TCR beta chain was profiled in a study of cytomegalovirus exposure and HLA in healthy donors. To note about this clone: Its cognate antigen is unknown.

The data were produced by immunoSEQ multiplex PCR, yet TCRdb's version contains in-frame clones alone and is incomplete. The data hold about 49,000 clones, with roughly nine tenths observed a single time. Study outcomes and limitations: Investigators reported fewer than 200 TCR beta chains as tied to cytomegalovirus. CMV antigen specificity was confirmed in vitro for three CMV-associated chains.

The specimen sequenced was PBMCs. The receptor was derived from a man between 18 and 29 years old in good health and CMV-seronegative.

CDR3 sequence (DNA): TGTGCCAGCACTAAAAGGACAGAGTGGGATACGCAGTATTTT. Encoded protein: CASTKRTEWDTQYF. V is TRBV6-5 and J is TRBJ2-3, with TRBD1 as a possible D gene (6 bases). CDR3 length equals 14 residues. Trimming removed 7 bases at V and 6 bases at J, with 17 bases between. CDR1 and CDR2 from the germline V gene are MNHEY and SVGAGI.